Each of the 13 T cell receptor beta chains below was sequenced from the same sample in a study of T cell responses to AZD1222 COVID-19 vaccine. Sequencing used immunoSEQ multiplex PCR; TCRdb keeps in-frame clones, though not all of them. The data hold 90,000 to 150,000 clones, with roughly 87% observed a single time. The source material was peripheral blood, sampled 28 days after the second AZD1222 dose. These receptor sequences come from an adult who received the AZD1222 COVID-19 vaccine.

J is TRBJ1-2 and V is TRBV7-9, with 8 bases fitting TRBD1. There are 14 residues in the CDR3. V lost 5 bases, J lost 4 bases, and 6 bases stayed unmatched. Germline CDR1 SEHNR, CDR2 FQNEAQ (reference sequence). CDR3 DNA: TGTGCCAGCAGCCCGGGACAGGAGACCTATGGCTACACCTTC. It translates to CASSPGQETYGYTF.

This clone was found a few times. V usage is TRBV6-1 and J usage is TRBJ2-1, with 11 positions matching TRBD2. The CDR3 sequence is 16 residues long. The V gene end was trimmed by 2 bases and the J gene end by 7 bases; junction bases not matched to a gene: 7. CDR1 is MNHNS, CDR2 SASEGT, per germline. The CDR3 protein is CASSETSGGGSNEQFF. CDR3 DNA: TGTGCCAGCAGTGAAACTAGCGGGGGCGGCTCTAATGAGCAGTTCTTC.

V and J are TRBV9 and TRBJ2-3; TRBD2 agrees at 10 bases. The CDR3 extends over 15 amino acids. Germline V gives CDR1 SGDLS, CDR2 YYNGEE. V dropped 6 bases and J dropped 5; count of bases not matched to a gene: 9. CDR3 residues: CASNRLAGGRDTQYF. CDR3 sequence (DNA): TGTGCCAGCAATCGGTTAGCGGGGGGACGAGATACGCAGTATTTT.

The CDR3 loop reads CASSSSGVNNEQFF. DNA for the CDR3: TGTGCCAGCAGTTCCAGCGGGGTAAACAATGAGCAGTTCTTC. The chain combines TRBV6-2 or TRBV6-3 with TRBJ2-1, with 7 nucleotides matching TRBD2. This CDR3 comprises 14 residues. J gave up 5 bases and V 4 bases, and 5 bases lay outside the gene matches. The germline V gene has CDR1 MNHEY and CDR2 SVGEGT.

The gene calls are TRBV3-1 (or the pseudogene TRBV3-2) and TRBJ1-1, with 8 bases that match TRBD1. The CDR3 extends over 14 amino acids. With V trimmed by 4 bases and J by 4 bases, 5 bases remained unmatched. The germline CDR1 and CDR2 sequences are LGHDT and YNNKEL (reference sequence). The CDR3 spells CASSLGQGTTEAFF. CDR3 bases: TGTGCCAGCAGCCTCGGACAGGGTACCACTGAAGCTTTCTTT.

The chain recombines TRBV28 with TRBJ1-4, with D perhaps matching TRBD1 (6 bases). Trimming cost V 9 bases and J 3 bases, with 14 bases left between them. Germline assignment: CDR1 MDHEN and CDR2 SYDVKM. This CDR3 contains 14 residues. CDR3 coding DNA: TGTGCCAGTTTCGGCCAGGGGTCTAATGAAAAACTGTTTTTT. This gives the protein CASFGQGSNEKLFF.

As to this clone: The same CDR3 is also encoded by other DNA sequences in this sample. The chain combines TRBV2 with TRBJ2-7, with D possibly matching TRBD2 (6 bases). This CDR3 is 14 amino acids long. Trimming stripped 1 base from V and 2 bases from J, with 9 bases between. Germline CDR1 and CDR2: SNHLY and FYNNEI. The CDR3 sequence is CASSEGGVPYEQYF. DNA for the CDR3: TGTGCCAGCAGTGAAGGGGGGGTTCCCTACGAGCAGTACTTC.

This chain connects TRBV7-8 to TRBJ1-2; D not resolved. V lost 5 bases and J 3 bases, leaving 10 bases between the germline ends. There are 13 residues in the CDR3. Germline loops: CDR1 SGHVS, CDR2 FQNEAQ. The CDR3 DNA follows: TGTGCCAGCAGCCCAGGACCTGACTATGGCTACACCTTC. Encoded protein: CASSPGPDYGYTF. Full variable domain (missing parts from reference TRBV7-8 and TRBJ1-2): GAGVSQSPRYKVAKRGQDVALRCDPISGHVSLFWYQQALGQGPEFLTYFQNEAQLDKSGLPSDRFFAERPEGSVSTLKIQRTQQEDSAVYLCASSPGPDYGYTFGSGTRLTVV.

This clone has a single count. This chain uses TRBV6-5 with TRBJ1-4, with 7 bases identical to TRBD1. Trimming at V came to 3 bases and at J to 7 bases, leaving 5 bases not matched to a gene. Germline loops: CDR1 MNHEY, CDR2 SVGAGI. The CDR3 sequence is 14 residues long. CDR3 nucleotides: TGTGCCAGCAGTTATAGTAGGGGGCTTGAAAAACTGTTTTTT. Its translation: CASSYSRGLEKLFF.

The J gene is TRBJ1-6, the V gene TRBV30; D remains unclear. The CDR3 loop spans 13 amino acids. Trimming stripped 4 bases from V and 1 base from J, with 5 bases between. Germline values: CDR1 GTSNPN, CDR2 SVGIG (reference sequence). In DNA, the CDR3 is TGTGCCTGGATGGTGTCCTATAATTCACCCCTCCACTTT. This translates into CAWMVSYNSPLHF.

This clone appeared a single time. J is TRBJ1-6 and V is TRBV3-1 (or the pseudogene TRBV3-2); D possibly corresponds to TRBD1 (5 bases). Between the trimmed V and J ends, which lost 4 bases and 5 bases, there was a span of 9 bases. The germline V gene has CDR1 LGHDT and CDR2 YNNKEL (reference sequence). The CDR3 covers 14 residues. The CDR3 is CASSPGPNNSPLHF. The CDR3 DNA follows: TGTGCCAGCAGCCCGGGACCGAATAATTCACCCCTCCACTTT.

This chain links TRBV19 with TRBJ1-2, with D possibly TRBD1 on 5 matching bases. V was trimmed by 7 bases and J by 4 bases, leaving 16 bases between them. Germline V CDR1 and CDR2: LNHDA, SQIVND (reference sequence). This CDR3 contains 14 residues. The CDR3 sequence is CASNNQQGIYGYTF. The CDR3 nucleotides are TGTGCCAGTAATAACCAGCAGGGCATCTATGGCTACACCTTC.

The rearrangement uses TRBV11-2 and TRBJ1-3, with D possibly being TRBD1 (6 bases). V lost 2 bases to trimming and J lost 2 bases, with 7 bases between them. The CDR3 is made up of 14 amino acids. CDR1 is SGHAT, CDR2 FQNNGV, per germline. CDR3 loop: CASSLNRAGNTIYF. CDR3 nucleotides: TGTGCCAGCAGCTTAAACAGGGCTGGAAACACCATATATTTT.